Listed below are T cell receptor beta chains from one sample, sequenced in a study of T cell changes during pregnancy in multiple sclerosis. The table came from immunoSEQ multiplex PCR; TCRdb's copy has only in-frame clones and leaves some out. The sample consists of tens of thousands of clones, 90% to 95% of them appearing once. The starting material was CD4+ T cells from peripheral blood mononuclear cells, obtained in the first trimester of pregnancy. These receptors were obtained from a female donor with multiple sclerosis, enrolled in a pregnancy study. CDR3s include the opening cysteine and the closing phenylalanine or tryptophan. D genes are given only for firm matches. Clone size is stated in some rows and not others, as once, few, many or a class when expanded.

-	TRBJ1-3	-	TRBV18	TGTGCCAGCTCACCGACAGCCTTCTCTGGAAACACCATATATTTT	CASSPTAFSGNTIYF
TRBD1	TRBJ2-5	-	TRBV11-3	TGTGCCAGCAGCTTAGGGGACAGGAGGACCCAGTACTTC	CASSLGDRRTQYF
-	TRBJ1-6	few	TRBV19	TGTGCCAGTAGTATCGGGAATTCACCCCTCCACTTT	CASSIGNSPLHF
-	TRBJ2-3	-	TRBV2	TGTGCCAGCAGTATCACAGAGACAACAGATACGCAGTATTTT	CASSITETTDTQYF
-	TRBJ1-1	once	TRBV7-9	TGTGCCAGCCATTCGGGGTTTTGGAACACTGAAGCTTTCTTT	CASHSGFWNTEAFF
-	TRBJ2-1	-	TRBV7-3	TGTGCCAGCAGCTTCCTTGCGGGACTCTCCTACAATGAGCAGTTCTTC	CASSFLAGLSYNEQFF
-	TRBJ2-2	-	TRBV27	TGTGCCAGCCGTATCGCGAACACCGGGGAGCTGTTTTTT	CASRIANTGELFF
TRBD1	TRBJ1-4	-	TRBV9	TGTGCCAGCAGCCCTTTGACAGGGGGGAATGAAAAACTGTTTTTT	CASSPLTGGNEKLFF
TRBD1	TRBJ2-3	-	TRBV10-3	TGTGCCACCCGACCCGGGACAGGCGTAGTAAACCCAGATACGCAGTATTTT	CATRPGTGVVNPDTQYF
-	TRBJ2-2	-	TRBV27	TGTGCCAGCAGTTTATCGGACAGGGAGGGAGGTTACACCGGGGAGCTGTTTTTT	CASSLSDREGGYTGELFF
-	TRBJ1-1	-	TRBV15	TGTGCCACCAAGCCGCCCTTTGTTGCTGAAGCTTTCTTT	CATKPPFVAEAFF
TRBD1	TRBJ2-3	once	TRBV5-4	TGTGCCAGCAGCTTTTGGACAGGTCAGGGAGCAGATACGCAGTATTTT	CASSFWTGQGADTQYF
-	TRBJ1-6	once	TRBV19	TGTGCCAGTAGTACCCTCCCGCCGAGGTTAGATTCACCCCTCCACTTT	CASSTLPPRLDSPLHF
TRBD2	TRBJ2-3	-	TRBV29-1	TGCAGCGTTCTTAGCGGGGGGCCTCTGGGAGATACGCAGTATTTT	CSVLSGGPLGDTQYF
-	TRBJ2-2	-	TRBV6-1	TGTGCCAGCAGTGAACATGGCGGGGGACAACTCGGGGAGCTGTTTTTT	CASSEHGGGQLGELFF
TRBD1	TRBJ1-2	-	TRBV6-5	TGTGCCAGCAGTACTAGGGACAGGGGGAACTATGGCTACACCTTC	CASSTRDRGNYGYTF
-	TRBJ1-1	-	TRBV30	TGTGCCTGGAGCCTGAGCGGCCCCGAAGCTTTCTTT	CAWSLSGPEAFF
TRBD1	TRBJ2-7	-	TRBV7-9	TGTGCCAGCAGCAGGACAGGGGGCTACGAGCAGTACTTC	CASSRTGGYEQYF
TRBD2	TRBJ2-3	-	TRBV6-4	TGTGCCAGCGGGACTAGCGGGGTACCTCCAGATACGCAGTATTTT	CASGTSGVPPDTQYF
-	TRBJ1-1	-	TRBV6-6	TGTGCCAGCAGTTGGGCCAGGGCGGACACTGAAGCTTTCTTT	CASSWARADTEAFF
-	TRBJ1-2	-	TRBV18	TGTGCCAGCTCAAGATCCCGGGATTCTGGCTACACCTTC	CASSRSRDSGYTF
TRBD1	TRBJ2-3	-	TRBV11-1	TGTGCCAGCAGCCCGAGGGACAGCGACTCTGAAGATACGCAGTATTTT	CASSPRDSDSEDTQYF
-	TRBJ2-7	-	TRBV6-5	TGTGCCAGCAGGTCGCAGGGGGGCGAGCAGTACTTC	CASRSQGGEQYF
-	TRBJ2-7	once	TRBV29-1	TGCAGCTGCGGTAGTACCTACGAGCAGTACTTC	CSCGSTYEQYF
-	TRBJ2-3	-	TRBV27	TGTGCCAGCAGTCCAACTAGCAGAGCTGGGTTAATGGATACGCAGTATTTT	CASSPTSRAGLMDTQYF
-	TRBJ1-1	once	TRBV7-9	TGTGCCAGCAGCCCCGGATCAGCTCGGGGCACTGAAGCTTTCTTT	CASSPGSARGTEAFF
TRBD1	TRBJ2-7	-	TRBV4-1	TGCGCCAGCAGAACACTAACTGGGACAGGGCACCACGAGCAGTACTTC	CASRTLTGTGHHEQYF
TRBD1	TRBJ1-2	-	TRBV6-6	TGTGCCAGCAGTTACCTATTGGACAGGAATGGCTACACCTTC	CASSYLLDRNGYTF
TRBD1	TRBJ1-1	-	TRBV5-1	TGCGCCAGCAGCTTGGGACAGGGGGCGAACACTGAAGCTTTCTTT	CASSLGQGANTEAFF
-	TRBJ2-7	-	TRBV2	TGTGCCAGCAGTACCTTTGGAGGGGCCTACGAGCAGTACTTC	CASSTFGGAYEQYF
-	TRBJ1-1	-	TRBV2	TGTGCCAGCAGTAGACAAAAAGGGAACACTGAAGCTTTCTTT	CASSRQKGNTEAFF
-	TRBJ2-1	-	TRBV18	TGTGCCAGCTCACCTCCCTCCCACGGGGATGAGCAGTTCTTC	CASSPPSHGDEQFF
-	TRBJ1-4	-	TRBV6-1	TGTGCCAGCACCCGGGAGGGGCCCAATGAAAAACTGTTTTTT	CASTREGPNEKLFF
-	TRBJ1-2	-	TRBV7-9	TGTGCCAGCAGCTCGGACAGCCGAAACTATGGCTACACCTTC	CASSSDSRNYGYTF
-	TRBJ1-1	-	TRBV7-2	TGTGCCAGCAGCTTAGCGCACTCTTGGAACACTGAAGCTTTCTTT	CASSLAHSWNTEAFF
-	TRBJ2-7	-	TRBV21-1	TGTGCCAGCAATTCCAATTGTCGGCGCCGACCTAGGGAGCAGTACTTC	CASNSNCRRRPREQYF
TRBD2	TRBJ2-2	-	TRBV14	TGTGCCAGCAGGGGTGCGGGGGCCGGGGAGCTGTTTTTT	CASRGAGAGELFF
-	TRBJ1-6	-	TRBV19	TGTGCCAGTAGCCTTATAGATTCACCCCTCCACTTT	CASSLIDSPLHF
TRBD1	TRBJ1-2	-	TRBV7-3	TGTGCCAGCAGCTCCGACCAGGGGGAGATCTATGGCTACACCTTC	CASSSDQGEIYGYTF